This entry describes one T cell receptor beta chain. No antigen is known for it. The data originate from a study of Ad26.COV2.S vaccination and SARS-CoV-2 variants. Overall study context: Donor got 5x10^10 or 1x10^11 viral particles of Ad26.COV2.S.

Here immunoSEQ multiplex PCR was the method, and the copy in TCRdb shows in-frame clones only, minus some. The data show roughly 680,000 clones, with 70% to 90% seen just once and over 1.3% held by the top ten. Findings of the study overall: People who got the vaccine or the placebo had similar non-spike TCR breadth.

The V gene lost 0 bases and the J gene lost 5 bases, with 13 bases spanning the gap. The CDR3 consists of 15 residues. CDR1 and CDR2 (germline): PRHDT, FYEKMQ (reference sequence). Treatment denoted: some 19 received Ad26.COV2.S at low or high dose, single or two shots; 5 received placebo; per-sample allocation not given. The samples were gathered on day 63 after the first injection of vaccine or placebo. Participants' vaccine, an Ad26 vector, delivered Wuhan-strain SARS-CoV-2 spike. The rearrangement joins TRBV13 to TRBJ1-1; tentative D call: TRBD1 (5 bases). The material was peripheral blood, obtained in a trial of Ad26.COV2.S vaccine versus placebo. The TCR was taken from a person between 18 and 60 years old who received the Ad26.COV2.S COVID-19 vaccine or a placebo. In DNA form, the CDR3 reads TGTGCCAGCAGCTTAGGCCTGGGGGAGGGGACTGAAGCTTTCTTT. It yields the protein CASSLGLGEGTEAFF.